The 21 T cell receptor beta chains presented below share a single source sample, sequenced in a study of ipilimumab plus nivolumab after autologous stem cell transplantation. This table comes from immunoSEQ multiplex PCR, and its TCRdb copy is limited to in-frame clones, with some not included. This sample yields some 45,000 clones, of which 70% to 90% are seen a single time; around 0.9% belongs to the top ten. Material: PBMCs, obtained in a trial of ipilimumab plus nivolumab as post-transplant consolidation. These receptors originate from a male donor with multiple myeloma.

The chain links TRBV5-1 to TRBJ1-1; TRBD1 agrees at 9 bases. The CDR3 spans 17 residues. The trim removed 0 bases at V and 1 base at J, leaving 7 bases unmatched. Germline V gene sequence: CDR1 SGHRS, CDR2 YFSETQ. This chain's CDR3 is CASSLGDRVAGNTEAFF. CDR3 DNA sequence: TGCGCCAGCAGCTTGGGGGACAGGGTAGCGGGGAACACTGAAGCTTTCTTT.

V and J are TRBV9 and TRBJ1-2; D is perhaps TRBD1 (6 bases). Germline CDR1 is SGDLS and CDR2 is YYNGEE. Trimming left V 3 bases short and J 3 bases short, with 9 bases between. The CDR3 length is 13 residues. The CDR3 DNA is TGTGCCAGCAGCGCCAGACAGGACTATGGCTACACCTTC. It codes for CASSARQDYGYTF.

The CDR3 loop reads CSVPRGTNTGELFF. CDR3 DNA sequence: TGCAGCGTTCCCCGGGGTACGAACACCGGGGAGCTGTTTTTT. The chain employs TRBV29-1 and TRBJ2-2, with D tentatively TRBD2 (5 bases). CDR1 is SQVTM, CDR2 ANQGSEA, per germline. The V end lost 5 bases, the J end lost 0 bases, and 10 bases lay between the germline ends. The CDR3 extends over 14 amino acids.

This chain connects TRBV6-5 to TRBJ2-1; D perhaps matches TRBD2 (6 bases). Germline V gene data show CDR1 as MNHEY and CDR2 as SVGAGI. The V end lost 5 bases, the J end lost 6 bases, and 14 bases lay between the germline ends. The CDR3 totals 14 residues. Here the CDR3 DNA reads TGTGCCAGCAGTGGCACGGAGGGGTTCAATGAGCAGTTCTTC. As protein: CASSGTEGFNEQFF.

As for this clone: Other DNA variants within this sample encode the same CDR3. This chain connects TRBV7-8 to TRBJ2-7, with TRBD1 identical over 7 bases. Unmatched junction bases numbered 9, after V lost 3 bases and J lost 1 base. The V gene's germline CDR1 is SGHVS and CDR2 FQNEAQ. The CDR3 spans 16 residues. This chain's CDR3 is CASSFATGTVSYEQYF. The CDR3 DNA reads TGTGCCAGCAGCTTCGCCACCGGGACAGTTTCCTACGAGCAGTACTTC.

The rearrangement links TRBV6-5 to TRBJ1-1; D remains ambiguous. Germline V lookup: CDR1 MNHEY, CDR2 SVGAGI. The CDR3 is 15 amino acids. With 0 bases removed from V and 0 bases from J, the gap between germline ends came to 8 bases. The CDR3 loop is CASSYSYKLNTEAFF. CDR3 sequence (DNA): TGTGCCAGCAGTTACTCGTACAAACTGAACACTGAAGCTTTCTTT.

The chain is built from TRBV27 and TRBJ1-5, with D possibly being TRBD1 (5 bases). CDR1 MNHEY and CDR2 SMNVEV come from the germline V gene (reference sequence). This CDR3 region has 16 residues. The V end lost 5 bases, the J end lost 9 bases, and 23 bases lay between the germline ends. The CDR3 nucleotides are TGTGCCAGCAGTCCATATCAGGGCCTTCGCGGAGGGCCCCAGCATTTT. Translation gives CASSPYQGLRGGPQHF.

Comments on this clone: Within the sample, other DNA sequences also encode this same CDR3. This chain joins TRBV7-9 and TRBJ2-1, with 7 positions matching TRBD2. After removal of 5 bases from V and 10 bases from J, the junction contained 8 bases not matched to a gene. The germline V gene encodes CDR1 SEHNR and CDR2 FQNEAQ (reference sequence). This CDR3 contains 13 residues. The DNA of the CDR3 is TGTGCCAGCAGCCCCGGGCGGGGAGGGGAGCAGTTCTTC. Translation: CASSPGRGGEQFF.

The rearrangement joins TRBV30 to TRBJ2-7; 12 bases are shared with TRBD2. Germline CDR1 and CDR2: GTSNPN and SVGIG (reference sequence). Unmatched junction bases numbered 4, after V lost 3 bases and J lost 10 bases. This CDR3 has 12 residues. CDR3 protein: CAWSATSGRQYF. Written as DNA, the CDR3 is TGTGCCTGGAGCGCGACTAGCGGGAGACAGTACTTC.

The CDR3 region is CASRQWNTGELFF. The CDR3 DNA follows: TGTGCCAGCCGACAATGGAACACCGGGGAGCTGTTTTTT. This sequence joins TRBV27 and TRBJ2-2; D is undetermined. This CDR3 contains 13 residues. V shed 8 bases and J shed 1 base, with 8 bases lying between them. Germline CDR1 MNHEY, CDR2 SMNVEV (reference sequence).

This chain's CDR3 is CASSQSSGAWETQYF. In DNA form, the CDR3 reads TGTGCCAGCAGCCAGAGTAGCGGGGCCTGGGAGACCCAGTACTTC. V usage is TRBV7-2 and J usage is TRBJ2-5; TRBD2 matches at 8 bases. The CDR3 runs to 15 residues. Unmatched junction bases numbered 10, after V lost 5 bases and J lost 5 bases. The germline V gene has CDR1 SGHTA and CDR2 FQGNSA.

The chain is built from TRBV30 and TRBJ2-4, with a tentative D call TRBD1 (5 bases). The V end was cut by 1 base, the J end by 2 bases, with 12 bases between. Germline-derived CDR1 and CDR2 are GTSNPN and SVGIG (reference sequence). This CDR3 contains 15 residues. The CDR3 sequence: CAWSARGISKNIQYF. The CDR3 coding sequence is TGTGCCTGGAGTGCTAGGGGTATTTCCAAAAACATTCAGTACTTC.

This chain uses TRBV19 with TRBJ1-1; D is ambiguous. CDR3 length: 13 amino acids. V lost 1 base and J 5 bases, leaving 8 bases between the germline ends. Germline assignment: CDR1 LNHDA and CDR2 SQIVND (reference sequence). The DNA of the CDR3 is TGTGCCAGTAGTATAGGGGCCAGGACTGAAGCTTTCTTT. Translated: CASSIGARTEAFF.

With respect to this clone: The junction departs from the called germline gene at one end, perhaps through a read error. Other DNA sequences of this sample code for an identical CDR3. CDR3 sequence (DNA): TGTGCTAGTAGTAATGGCCAGGGATCGACCTACGAGCAGTACTTC. This codes for CASSNGQGSTYEQYF. The rearrangement uses TRBV19 and TRBJ2-7; TRBD1 might be the D (5 bases). CDR3 size: 15 residues. Looked up from germline, CDR1 is LNHDA and CDR2 is SQIVND (reference sequence).

V is TRBV18 and J is TRBJ2-2; D remains unclear. There are 14 residues in the CDR3. The ends were cut back, 6 bases at V and 7 bases at J, with 15 bases in the middle. Germline CDR1 KGHSH, CDR2 LQKENI. In nucleotides, the CDR3 is TGTGCCAGCTCCCCCGAATCCGTTTTCGGGGAGCTGTTTTTT. Its translation is CASSPESVFGELFF.

This clone occurred a few times. The junction departs from the called germline gene at one end, perhaps through a read error. This sequence joins TRBV6-1 and TRBJ2-5, with D unclear. There are 13 residues in the CDR3. CDR1 is MNHNS and CDR2 is SASEGT in the germline V gene. The CDR3 bases are TGTGCCAGCAGGGAAGTGGACCAAGAGACCCAGTACTTC. It codes for CASREVDQETQYF.

This sequence joins TRBV9 and TRBJ1-1; D remains unclear. The CDR3 runs to 13 residues. The ends were cut back, 0 bases at V and 0 bases at J, with 3 bases in the middle. The germline CDR1 and CDR2 sequences are SGDLS and YYNGEE. In DNA form, the CDR3 reads TGTGCCAGCAGCGTAGTGCTGAACACTGAAGCTTTCTTT. Its protein is CASSVVLNTEAFF.

The J gene is TRBJ1-4, the V gene TRBV14; D is undetermined. From germline, CDR1 is SGHDN and CDR2 FVKESK. The ends were cut back, 4 bases at V and 7 bases at J, with 10 bases in the middle. The CDR3 has 13 residues. CDR3 in DNA: TGTGCCAGCAGCCCCGGGCCGGGTGAAAAACTGTTTTTT. Amino acid sequence: CASSPGPGEKLFF.

The chain uses TRBV5-1 and TRBJ1-2; D is perhaps TRBD1 (5 bases). Germline values: CDR1 SGHRS, CDR2 YFSETQ. The length of the CDR3 is 15 residues. Trimming shortened V by 0 bases and J by 5 bases, and 14 bases separated the two germline ends. For the CDR3, the DNA is TGCGCCAGCAGCTTGGAGCGTGGGGCTAGGTATGGCTACACCTTC. Its protein product is CASSLERGARYGYTF.

The table lists this clone with a few counts. The same CDR3 can be traced to other DNA sequences in this sample. This sequence joins TRBV5-1 and TRBJ2-5; TRBD2 aligns across 7 bases. CDR3 length: 16 residues. Germline V CDR1 and CDR2: SGHRS, YFSETQ. After removal of 5 bases from V and 5 bases from J, the junction contained 15 bases not matched to a gene. CDR3: CASSLTVGGGSETQYF. The CDR3 DNA reads TGCGCCAGCAGTCTCACCGTCGGGGGAGGGTCGGAGACCCAGTACTTC.

This chain links TRBV6-5 with TRBJ1-3; no firm D call. V was shortened by 6 bases and J by 0 bases, with 6 bases between the two germline ends. The CDR3 has 13 residues. CDR1 and CDR2 (germline): MNHEY, SVGAGI. The CDR3 loop is CASSQASGNTIYF. CDR3 in DNA: TGTGCCAGCAGCCAGGCCTCTGGAAACACCATATATTTT.